This T cell receptor beta chain appears in the sequencing data of a study of T cells in Graves' hyperthyroidism and ophthalmopathy. There are 15 residues in the CDR3. Germline lookup yields CDR1 MNHNS and CDR2 SASEGT. The V end lost 1 base, the J end lost 4 bases, and 14 bases lay between the germline ends. Using RNA transcripts as the source, TCR beta CDR3 regions were amplified. The HTBI primer set served for first-round RT-PCR of the TCR CDR3. TCRdb itself ran the multiplex PCR reads through MiXCR, one entry per CDR3 protein. The table includes some 460,000 distinct CDR3 sequences, around 16% detected once.

The receptor was derived from a woman aged 18-30 years with Graves' hyperthyroidism. The J gene is TRBJ2-7, the V gene TRBV6-1; D is undetermined. Sequencing was done on a sample of blood. This chain's CDR3 is CASSEVGLNRYEQYF. As DNA, the CDR3 is TGTGCCAGCAGTGAAGTTGGCCTCAACAGATACGAGCAGTACTTC.